One and the same sample provided the 18 T cell receptor beta chains below, sequenced in a study of OX40 agonist ivuxolimab in advanced cancers. TCRdb's table, derived via immunoSEQ multiplex PCR, lists solely in-frame clones and lacks some. The repertoire holds 66,000 or so clones, with more than 70% as singletons. The source was CD4+ or CD8+ T cells sorted from blood, collected in a trial of the OX40 agonist ivuxolimab. The origin of the receptors is an adult with an advanced solid tumor such as melanoma, head and neck, liver or kidney cancer.

The chain has TRBV19 and TRBJ2-7, with no clear D. Trimming stripped 5 bases from V and 4 bases from J, with 9 bases between. The V gene's germline CDR1 is LNHDA and CDR2 SQIVND (reference sequence). This CDR3 spans 12 amino acids. The CDR3 loop is CASSDTAYEQYF. CDR3 bases: TGTGCCAGTAGTGATACGGCGTACGAGCAGTACTTC.

This clone was seen once. The chain joins TRBV7-2 to TRBJ2-1, with TRBD2 matching over 8 bases. The CDR3 is 15 amino acids. Germline loops: CDR1 SGHTA, CDR2 FQGNSA. V dropped 8 bases and J dropped 3; count of bases not matched to a gene: 9. The CDR3 DNA follows: TGTGCCAGCGAAATGTCGGGAGGGCTCTACAATGAGCAGTTCTTC. Translating gives CASEMSGGLYNEQFF.

This chain joins TRBV5-4 and TRBJ2-2; D is perhaps TRBD2 (7 bases). Trimming removed 4 bases from V and 5 bases from J, with 18 bases in between. Per the germline V gene, CDR1 is SGHNT and CDR2 is YYREEE (reference sequence). The CDR3 sequence is 16 residues long. The CDR3 protein is CASSLAGDIGTGELFF. The CDR3 DNA reads TGTGCCAGCAGCCTGGCGGGGGACATAGGGACCGGGGAGCTGTTTTTT.

CDR3 residues: CASSLLGTDTQYF. The CDR3 DNA is TGTGCCAGCAGCTTGCTGGGGACAGATACGCAGTATTTT. The rearrangement uses TRBV5-6 and TRBJ2-3; D is ambiguous. The CDR3 has 13 amino acids. Germline CDR1 and CDR2: SGHDT and YYEEEE. The V end lost 1 base, the J end lost 3 bases, and 6 bases lay between the germline ends.

This clone was recorded a few times. This chain links TRBV6-1 with TRBJ1-5; no firm D call. The germline V gene encodes CDR1 MNHNS and CDR2 SASEGT. V was trimmed by 4 bases and J by 3 bases, leaving 16 bases between them. The CDR3 spans 16 residues. The CDR3 is CASSGSSQAANQPQHF. CDR3 in DNA: TGTGCCAGCAGTGGTTCGTCCCAGGCGGCCAATCAGCCCCAGCATTTT.

V is TRBV7-9 and J is TRBJ2-5; the D is unclear. The V gene lost 5 bases and the J gene lost 2 bases, with 18 bases spanning the gap. The CDR3 consists of 16 residues. Germline loops: CDR1 SEHNR, CDR2 FQNEAQ (reference sequence). CDR3 loop: CASSKGLVVGQETQYF. CDR3 bases: TGTGCCAGCAGCAAAGGGTTGGTCGTGGGACAAGAGACCCAGTACTTC. Complete variable domain (other parts from reference TRBV7-9 and TRBJ2-5): DTGVSQNPRHKITKRGQNVTFRCDPISEHNRLYWYRQTLGQGPEFLTYFQNEAQLEKSRLLSDRFSAERPKGSFSTLEIQRTEQGDSAMYLCASSKGLVVGQETQYFGPGTRLLVL.

The V and J genes are TRBV7-2 and TRBJ1-4; tentative D call: TRBD1 (6 bases). CDR1 and CDR2 from the germline V gene are SGHTA and FQGNSA. Trimming removed 6 bases from V and 6 bases from J, with 11 bases in between. The CDR3 is 13 amino acids. CDR3 sequence (DNA): TGTGCCAGCAGTTGGGCAGGGGATGAAAAACTGTTTTTT. Its protein product is CASSWAGDEKLFF.

This chain connects TRBV30 to TRBJ2-5, with a weak D call TRBD2 (6 bases). The CDR3 runs 14 residues. Trimming shortened V by 8 bases and J by 14 bases, and 30 bases separated the two germline ends. CDR1 and CDR2 (germline): GTSNPN, SVGIG (reference sequence). CDR3 in amino acids: CAVRYRDSPKGPYF. The CDR3 DNA sequence: TGTGCCGTACGATACCGGGACTCCCCCAAAGGGCCTTACTTC.

This chain links TRBV29-1 with TRBJ2-1; D gene uncertain. The CDR3 runs to 13 residues. Between the trimmed V and J ends, which lost 6 bases and 15 bases, there was a span of 24 bases. Germline CDR1 and CDR2: SQVTM and ANQGSEA. CDR3 nucleotide sequence: TGCAGCGTCCACTCAGTATCCGACGTCTATCGGTTCTTC. Translated, it gives CSVHSVSDVYRFF.

This clone was detected a few times. The chain combines TRBV19 with TRBJ1-3; tentatively, D is TRBD1 (5 bases). The germline gives CDR1 LNHDA, CDR2 SQIVND (reference sequence). The CDR3 is 14 amino acids. CDR3 region: CATGGLLEGNTIYF. The CDR3 nucleotides are TGTGCTACCGGGGGACTCCTGGAAGGAAACACCATATATTTT.

The chain couples TRBV7-2 to TRBJ2-5, with D tentatively TRBD1 (6 bases). The CDR3 is 14 amino acids. CDR1 is SGHTA and CDR2 is FQGNSA in the germline V gene. Trimming pared 3 bases from V and 3 bases from J, leaving 11 bases between. The CDR3 here is CASSLNRAKETQYF. The CDR3 bases are TGTGCCAGCAGCTTGAACAGGGCCAAAGAGACCCAGTACTTC.

This clone appeared once. The rearrangement links TRBV5-6 to TRBJ1-5, with TRBD1 identical over 7 bases. The germline V gene encodes CDR1 SGHDT and CDR2 YYEEEE. The CDR3 loop spans 14 amino acids. The ends lost 2 bases at V and 7 bases at J; junction bases unmatched: 6. The CDR3 here is CASSFYNRGQPQHF. The CDR3 nucleotides are TGTGCCAGCAGCTTCTACAACAGGGGCCAGCCCCAGCATTTT.

The genes are TRBV18 and TRBJ1-2; 7 nucleotides match TRBD1. V was pared by 1 base and J by 4 bases, with 3 bases of the junction left unmatched. The length of the CDR3 is 14 residues. CDR1 and CDR2 from the germline V gene are KGHSH and LQKENI. CDR3 loop: CASSPLAGGYGYTF. The CDR3 bases are TGTGCCAGCTCACCACTGGCAGGGGGCTATGGCTACACCTTC.

The chain joins TRBV6-1 to TRBJ2-3; the D gene is possibly TRBD1 (6 bases). From germline, CDR1 is MNHNS and CDR2 SASEGT. This CDR3 is built from 15 residues. Trimming pared 2 bases from V and 3 bases from J, leaving 12 bases between. The CDR3 loop reads CASSERGIGTDTQYF. In nucleotides, the CDR3 is TGTGCCAGCAGTGAAAGGGGGATAGGGACAGATACGCAGTATTTT.

The chain employs TRBV4-2 and TRBJ2-1; no clear D gene. Germline V gene sequence: CDR1 LGHNA, CDR2 YNFKEQ. CDR3 length: 13 amino acids. V was clipped by 2 bases and J by 9 bases, with 11 bases between them. In DNA form, the CDR3 reads TGTGCCAGCAGCCAAACGGGTGGGCTTGAGCAGTTCTTC. Its protein is CASSQTGGLEQFF.

This chain joins TRBV7-8 and TRBJ2-7, with a possible D match to TRBD2 (5 bases). This CDR3 contains 15 residues. CDR1 and CDR2 from the germline V gene are SGHVS and FQNEAQ. Trimming removed 4 bases from V and 3 bases from J, with 16 bases in between. The CDR3 here is CASSSDTGGGYEQYF. In DNA, the CDR3 is TGTGCCAGCAGCTCAGACACCGGAGGAGGCTACGAGCAGTACTTC.

This chain links TRBV28 with TRBJ2-3; 10 positions match TRBD1. Germline-derived CDR1 and CDR2 are MDHEN and SYDVKM. CDR3 length: 17 residues. V was pared by 6 bases and J by 3 bases, with 12 bases of the junction left unmatched. CDR3 sequence reads: CASRDRGRPTTTDTQYF. The CDR3 DNA is TGTGCCAGCAGAGACAGGGGGCGGCCCACAACAACAGATACGCAGTATTTT.

Here the CDR3 reads CASSGLPYNEQFF. The CDR3 bases are TGTGCCAGCAGTGGTCTACCCTACAATGAGCAGTTCTTC. V is TRBV2 and J is TRBJ2-1, with unresolved D. The CDR3 length is 13 residues. CDR1 SNHLY and CDR2 FYNNEI come from the germline V gene. Trimming stripped 4 bases from V and 2 bases from J, with 6 bases between.